The entry below describes one TCR beta chain. This entry comes from a study of blood T cell repertoires in COVID-19. This CDR3 has 15 amino acids. Trimming took 0 bases from V and 6 from J, leaving 13 bases between them. CDR1 is SGDLS, CDR2 YYNGEE, per germline. Some clones are missing from TCRdb's copy, which holds only in-frame ones; the method was immunoSEQ multiplex PCR. The sample contains about 230,000 clones, around 83% of which appear only once. The gene calls are TRBV9 and TRBJ1-5; no reliable D call. Sequenced input: peripheral blood. The clonotype comes from a man aged 40-49 years with acute or convalescent COVID-19. The CDR3 DNA follows: TGTGCCAGCAGCGTAGGATCTTCCCCGGGTCAGCCCCAGCATTTT. Translating gives CASSVGSSPGQPQHF.